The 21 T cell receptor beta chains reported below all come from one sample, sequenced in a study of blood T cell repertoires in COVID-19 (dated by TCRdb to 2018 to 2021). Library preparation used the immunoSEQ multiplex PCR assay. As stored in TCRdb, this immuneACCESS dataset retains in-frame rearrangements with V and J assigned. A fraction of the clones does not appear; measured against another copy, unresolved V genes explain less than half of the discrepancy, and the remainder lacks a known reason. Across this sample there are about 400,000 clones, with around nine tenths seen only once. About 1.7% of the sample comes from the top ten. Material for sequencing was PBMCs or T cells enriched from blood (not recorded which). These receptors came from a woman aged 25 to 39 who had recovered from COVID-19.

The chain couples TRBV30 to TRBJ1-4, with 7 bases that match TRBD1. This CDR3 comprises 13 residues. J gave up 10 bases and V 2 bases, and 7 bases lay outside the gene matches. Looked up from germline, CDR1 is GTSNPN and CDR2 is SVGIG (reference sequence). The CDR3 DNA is TGTGCCTGGAGTCCGGGACAGTCGGTAAAACTGTTTTTT. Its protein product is CAWSPGQSVKLFF.

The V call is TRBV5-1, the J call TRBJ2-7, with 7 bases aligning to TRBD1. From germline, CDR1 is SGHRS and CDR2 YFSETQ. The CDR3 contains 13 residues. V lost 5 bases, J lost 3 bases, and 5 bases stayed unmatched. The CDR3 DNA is TGCGCCAGCAGACCCGGGACAGTCTACGAGCAGTACTTC. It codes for CASRPGTVYEQYF.

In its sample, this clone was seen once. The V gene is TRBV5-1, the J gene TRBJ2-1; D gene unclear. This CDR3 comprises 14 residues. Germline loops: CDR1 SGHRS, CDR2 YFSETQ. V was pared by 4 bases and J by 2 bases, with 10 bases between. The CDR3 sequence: CASSHTATYNEQFF. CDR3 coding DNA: TGCGCCAGCAGCCATACAGCTACCTACAATGAGCAGTTCTTC.

The CDR3 protein is CASSLGRGVYNEQFF. In DNA, the CDR3 is TGTGCCAGCAGCTTGGGACGGGGGGTCTACAATGAGCAGTTCTTC. The rearrangement joins TRBV5-4 to TRBJ2-1; 7 bases are shared with TRBD2. Germline lookup yields CDR1 SGHNT and CDR2 YYREEE (reference sequence). The junction had 3 bases not matched to a gene; V was cut back by 0 bases and J by 3 bases. This CDR3 has 15 residues.

CDR3 sequence (DNA): TGTGCCTGCAACAGGGAAAGAGGTAGCCGGAGCTCCTATAATTCACCCCTCCACTTT. Protein sequence: CACNRERGSRSSYNSPLHF. The chain carries TRBV30 and TRBJ1-6, with D perhaps TRBD1 (6 bases). The germline gives CDR1 GTSNPN, CDR2 SVGIG (reference sequence). This CDR3 spans 19 amino acids. The V gene lost 6 bases and the J gene lost 0 bases, with 24 bases spanning the gap. The full variable domain, completed using reference TRBV30 and TRBJ1-6, is SQTIHQWPATLVQPVGSPLSLECTVEGTSNPNLYWYRQAAGRGLQLLFYSVGIGQISSEVPQNLSASRPQDRQFILSSKKLLLSDSGFYLCACNRERGSRSSYNSPLHFGNGTRLTVT.

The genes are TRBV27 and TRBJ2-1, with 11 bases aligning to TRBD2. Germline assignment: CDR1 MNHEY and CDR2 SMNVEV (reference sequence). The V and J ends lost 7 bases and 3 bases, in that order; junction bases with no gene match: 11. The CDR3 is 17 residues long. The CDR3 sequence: CASNPPTSGTLYNEQFF. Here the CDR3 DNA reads TGTGCCAGCAACCCCCCGACTAGCGGGACCCTCTACAATGAGCAGTTCTTC.

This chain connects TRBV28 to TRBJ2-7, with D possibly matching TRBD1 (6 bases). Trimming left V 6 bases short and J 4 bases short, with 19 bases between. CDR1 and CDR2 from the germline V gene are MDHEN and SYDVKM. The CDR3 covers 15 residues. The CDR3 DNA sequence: TGTGCCAGCAGCCGTGGGACAATAAGTTCTTACGAGCAGTACTTC. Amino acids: CASSRGTISSYEQYF. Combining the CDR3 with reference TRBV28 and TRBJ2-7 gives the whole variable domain DVKVTQSSRYLVKRTGEKVFLECVQDMDHENMFWYRQDPGLGLRLIYFSYDVKMKEKGDIPEGYSVSREKKERFSLILESASTNQTSMYLCASSRGTISSYEQYFGPGTRLTVT.

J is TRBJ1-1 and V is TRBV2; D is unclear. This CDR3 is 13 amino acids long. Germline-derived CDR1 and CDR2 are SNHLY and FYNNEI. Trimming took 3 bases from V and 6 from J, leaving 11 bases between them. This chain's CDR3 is CASSDDTGAEAFF. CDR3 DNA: TGTGCCAGCAGTGATGATACGGGAGCTGAAGCTTTCTTT.

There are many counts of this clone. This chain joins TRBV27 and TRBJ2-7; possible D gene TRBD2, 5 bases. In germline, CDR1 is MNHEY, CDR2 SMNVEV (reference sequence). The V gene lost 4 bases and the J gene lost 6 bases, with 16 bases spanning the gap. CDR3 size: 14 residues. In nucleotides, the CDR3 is TGTGCCAGCAGTTCCCGGACTTCCAGGCGCGAGCAGTACTTC. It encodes CASSSRTSRREQYF.

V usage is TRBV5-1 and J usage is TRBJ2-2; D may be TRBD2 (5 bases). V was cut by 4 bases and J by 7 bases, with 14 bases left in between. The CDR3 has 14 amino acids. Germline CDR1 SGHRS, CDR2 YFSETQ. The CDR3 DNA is TGCGCCAGCAGCCCGCCAGACTATATCGGGGAGCTGTTTTTT. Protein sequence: CASSPPDYIGELFF.

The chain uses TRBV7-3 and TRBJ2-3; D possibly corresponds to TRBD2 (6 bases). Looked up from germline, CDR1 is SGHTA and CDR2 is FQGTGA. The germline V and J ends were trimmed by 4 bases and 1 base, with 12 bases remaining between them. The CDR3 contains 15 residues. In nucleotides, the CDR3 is TGTGCCAGCAGCTCTATAGCGGAGCGCACAGATACGCAGTATTTT. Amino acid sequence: CASSSIAERTDTQYF. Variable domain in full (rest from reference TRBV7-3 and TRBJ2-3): GAGVSQTPSNKVTEKGKYVELRCDPISGHTALYWYRQSLGQGPEFLIYFQGTGAADDSGLPNDRFFAVRPEGSVSTLKIQRTERGDSAVYLCASSSIAERTDTQYFGPGTRLTVL.

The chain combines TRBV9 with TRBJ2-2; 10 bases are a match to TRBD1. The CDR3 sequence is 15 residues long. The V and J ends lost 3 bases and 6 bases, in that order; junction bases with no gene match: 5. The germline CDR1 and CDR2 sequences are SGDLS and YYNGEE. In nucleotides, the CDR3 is TGTGCCAGCAGCGGAACTGGACAGGGGGCCGGGGAGCTGTTTTTT. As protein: CASSGTGQGAGELFF.

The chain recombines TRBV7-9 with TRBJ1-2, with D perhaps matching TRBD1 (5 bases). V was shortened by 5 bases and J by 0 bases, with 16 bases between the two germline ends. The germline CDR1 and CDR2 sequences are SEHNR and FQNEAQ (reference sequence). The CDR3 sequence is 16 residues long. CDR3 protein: CASSRDSVLANYGYTF. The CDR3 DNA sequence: TGTGCCAGCAGCAGAGACAGTGTGCTAGCTAACTATGGCTACACCTTC.

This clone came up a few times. CDR3: CASSVSGGRTYEQYF. CDR3 nucleotides: TGTGCCAGCAGCGTAAGCGGGGGAAGAACCTACGAGCAGTACTTC. J is TRBJ2-7 and V is TRBV7-9; 8 bases agree with TRBD2. Germline V gene data show CDR1 as SEHNR and CDR2 as FQNEAQ (reference sequence). This CDR3 spans 15 amino acids. V shed 5 bases, J shed 2 bases, and the junction held 8 bases outside the gene matches.

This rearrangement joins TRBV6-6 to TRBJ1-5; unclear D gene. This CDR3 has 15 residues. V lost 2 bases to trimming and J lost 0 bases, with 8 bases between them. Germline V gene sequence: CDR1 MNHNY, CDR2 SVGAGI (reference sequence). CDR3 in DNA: TGTGCCAGCAGTTACGGGCAGAATAGCAATCAGCCCCAGCATTTT. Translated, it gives CASSYGQNSNQPQHF.

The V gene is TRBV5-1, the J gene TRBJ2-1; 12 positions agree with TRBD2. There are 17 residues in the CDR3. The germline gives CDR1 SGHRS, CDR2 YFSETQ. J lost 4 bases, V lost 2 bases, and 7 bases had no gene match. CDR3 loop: CASSLGPLAGGYNEQFF. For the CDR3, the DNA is TGCGCCAGCAGCTTAGGCCCCCTAGCGGGAGGGTACAATGAGCAGTTCTTC.

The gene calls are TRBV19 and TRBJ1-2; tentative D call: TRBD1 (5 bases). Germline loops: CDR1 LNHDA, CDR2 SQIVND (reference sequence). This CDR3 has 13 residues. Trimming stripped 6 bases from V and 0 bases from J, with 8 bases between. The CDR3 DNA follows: TGTGCCAGTAGGACAGACGCTAACTATGGCTACACCTTC. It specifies CASRTDANYGYTF.

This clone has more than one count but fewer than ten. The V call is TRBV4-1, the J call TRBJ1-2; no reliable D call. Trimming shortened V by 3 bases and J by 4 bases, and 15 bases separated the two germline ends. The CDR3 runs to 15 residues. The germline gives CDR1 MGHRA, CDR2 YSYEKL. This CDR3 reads CASSHSQRLSYGYTF. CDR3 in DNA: TGCGCCAGCAGCCACTCGCAGCGCCTGTCCTATGGCTACACCTTC.

The CDR3 protein is CASSDVGAGAMDEQFF. As DNA, the CDR3 is TGTGCCAGCAGCGACGTGGGGGCGGGAGCCATGGATGAGCAGTTCTTC. J is TRBJ2-1 and V is TRBV2; D is perhaps TRBD2 (7 bases). Germline V gene data show CDR1 as SNHLY and CDR2 as FYNNEI. Trimming pared 6 bases from V and 8 bases from J, leaving 23 bases between. CDR3 length: 16 residues.

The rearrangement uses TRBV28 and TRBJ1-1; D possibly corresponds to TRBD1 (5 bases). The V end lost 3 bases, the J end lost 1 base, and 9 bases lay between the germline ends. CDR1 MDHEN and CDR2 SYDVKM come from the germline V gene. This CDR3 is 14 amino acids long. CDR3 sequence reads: CASSFPGQNTEAFF. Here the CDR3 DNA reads TGTGCCAGCAGTTTTCCCGGACAGAACACTGAAGCTTTCTTT.

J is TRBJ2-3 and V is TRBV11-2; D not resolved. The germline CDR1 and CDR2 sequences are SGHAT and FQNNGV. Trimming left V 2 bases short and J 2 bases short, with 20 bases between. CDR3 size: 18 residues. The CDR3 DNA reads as TGTGCCAGCAGCTTACTAAATAGCCCCTCTACGTACACAGATACGCAGTATTTT. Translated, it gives CASSLLNSPSTYTDTQYF.